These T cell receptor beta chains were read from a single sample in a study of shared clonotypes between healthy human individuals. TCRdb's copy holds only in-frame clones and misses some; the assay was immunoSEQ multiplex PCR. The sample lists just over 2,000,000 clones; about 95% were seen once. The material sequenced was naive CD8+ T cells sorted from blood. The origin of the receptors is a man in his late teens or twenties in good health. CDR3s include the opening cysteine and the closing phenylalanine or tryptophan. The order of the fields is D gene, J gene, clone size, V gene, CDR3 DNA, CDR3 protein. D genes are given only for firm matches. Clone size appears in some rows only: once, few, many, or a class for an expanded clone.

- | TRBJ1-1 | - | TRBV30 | TGTGCCTGGAGTGTACAAGAGTCGGAGGAGGTTACTGAAGCTTTCTTT | CAWSVQESEEVTEAFF
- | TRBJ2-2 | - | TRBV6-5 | TGTGCCAGCAGTTACTACGCAGACACCGGGGAGCTGTTTTTT | CASSYYADTGELFF
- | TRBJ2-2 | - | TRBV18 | TGTGCCAGCTCACCACCGCTGGGGGACACCGGGGAGCTGTTTTTT | CASSPPLGDTGELFF
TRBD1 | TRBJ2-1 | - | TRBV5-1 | TGCGCCAGCAGCTTGGTCACAGGGGGTCGAGGGGATGAGCAGTTCTTC | CASSLVTGGRGDEQFF
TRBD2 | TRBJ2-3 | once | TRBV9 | TGTGCCAGCAGCCCAAGCGGGGCTAGCGGGACTCTGCATGCGCAGTATTTT | CASSPSGASGTLHAQYF
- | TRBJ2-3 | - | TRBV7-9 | TGTGCCAGCAGCTCCCGATGGGAATGGACAGATACGCAGTATTTT | CASSSRWEWTDTQYF
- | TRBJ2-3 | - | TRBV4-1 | TGCGCCAGCAGCCACCCAGGCGGGACTAGCACAGATACGCAGTATTTT | CASSHPGGTSTDTQYF
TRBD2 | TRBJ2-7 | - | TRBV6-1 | TGTGCCAGCAGTGAAGGCACTAGCGGGGGATACGAGCAGTACTTC | CASSEGTSGGYEQYF
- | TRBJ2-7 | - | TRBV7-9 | TGTGCCAGCAGCTTAGATACAGTCAGTGGAGTTTACGAGCAGTACTTC | CASSLDTVSGVYEQYF
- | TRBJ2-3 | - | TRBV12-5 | TGTGCTAGTGGTTTGGGCCCAGGGGTCACAGATACGCAGTATTTT | CASGLGPGVTDTQYF
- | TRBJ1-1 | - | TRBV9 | TGTGCCAGCAGCGTAGAAACGGAGAACACTGAAGCTTTCTTT | CASSVETENTEAFF
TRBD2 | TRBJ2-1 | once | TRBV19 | TGTGCCAGTAGTCCCAGCGGGAGAGGCTACGATGAGCAGTTCTTC | CASSPSGRGYDEQFF
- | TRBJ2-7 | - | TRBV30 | TGTGCCAGAACTAGCAGGAGCCTGCCCTACGAGCAGTACTTC | CARTSRSLPYEQYF
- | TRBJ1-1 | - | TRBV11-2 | TGTGCCAGCAGCGGGGGTTGGGGCACTGAAGCTTTCTTT | CASSGGWGTEAFF
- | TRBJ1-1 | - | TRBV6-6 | TGTGCCAGCAGTCCCACAGAGACTGAAGCTTTCTTT | CASSPTETEAFF
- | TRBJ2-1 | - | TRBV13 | TGTGCCAGCAGCCCGGCAACCAGCGACAATGAGCAGTTCTTC | CASSPATSDNEQFF
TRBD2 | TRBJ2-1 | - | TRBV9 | TGTGCCAGCAGCGTAGGGACTAGATCCGATGAGCAGTTCTTC | CASSVGTRSDEQFF
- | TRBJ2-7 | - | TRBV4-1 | TGCGCCAGCAGCCTCCAGCGGCGACATTTCTACGAGCAGTACTTC | CASSLQRRHFYEQYF
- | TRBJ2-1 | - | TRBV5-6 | TGTGCCAGCAGCTTGCTTAGCCCCAATGAGCAGTTCTTC | CASSLLSPNEQFF
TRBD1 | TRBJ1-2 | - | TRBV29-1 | TGCAGCGTTGAACCCGGGACAGGGGAAACATTTAACTATGGCTACACCTTC | CSVEPGTGETFNYGYTF
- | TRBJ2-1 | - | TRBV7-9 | TGTGCCAGCAGCTGGGGGACCACATACAATGAGCAGTTCTTC | CASSWGTTYNEQFF
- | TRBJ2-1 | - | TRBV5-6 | TGTGCCAGCAGCCTCCCCGGCAATGAGCAGTTCTTC | CASSLPGNEQFF
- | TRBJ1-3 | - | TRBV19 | TGTGCCAGTAGTATGAGCGGGACATCTGGAAACACCATATATTTT | CASSMSGTSGNTIYF
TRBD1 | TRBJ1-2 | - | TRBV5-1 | TGCGCCAGCAGCTCTACAGGGGAATGGAACTATGGCTACACCTTC | CASSSTGEWNYGYTF
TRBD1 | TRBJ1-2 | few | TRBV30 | TGTGCCTGGAGGACAGGGGCCCGAGGAGGTGGCTACACCTTC | CAWRTGARGGGYTF
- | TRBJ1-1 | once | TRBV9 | TGTGCCAGCAGCGGAGCCGACGCTGAAGCTTTCTTT | CASSGADAEAFF
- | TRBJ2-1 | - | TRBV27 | TGTGCCAGCAGTCCTCGACAGGCCGTGCCGCTATCCGATGAGCAGTTCTTC | CASSPRQAVPLSDEQFF
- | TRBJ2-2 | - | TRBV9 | TGTGCCAGCAGCCCCTTCGCCGGGGAGCTGTTTTTT | CASSPFAGELFF
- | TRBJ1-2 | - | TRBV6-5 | TGTGCCAGCAGTAAAGGGCCCTATGGCTACACCTTC | CASSKGPYGYTF
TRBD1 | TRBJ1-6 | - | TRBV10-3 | TGTGCCATCAGTGAGGAGGCAGGGGGTGTTAATTCACCCCTCCACTTT | CAISEEAGGVNSPLHF
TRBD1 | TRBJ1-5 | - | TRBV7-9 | TGTGCCAGCAGCAAGGGACAGAATCAGCCCCAGCATTTT | CASSKGQNQPQHF
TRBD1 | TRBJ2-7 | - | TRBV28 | TGTGCCAGCAGTTTTAGTACAGGGGCAGCCTACGAGCAGTACTTC | CASSFSTGAAYEQYF
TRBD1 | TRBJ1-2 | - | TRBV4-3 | TGCGCCAGCAGCCCCATCGGGACAGGGGGCTACACCTTC | CASSPIGTGGYTF
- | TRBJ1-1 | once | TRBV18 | TGTGCCAGCTCACCATCAGGGGTGACTGAAGCTTTCTTT | CASSPSGVTEAFF
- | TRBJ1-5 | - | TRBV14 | TGTGCCAGCAGCCAAGATGGGGGGGGGCCCCATCCCAATCAGCCCCAGCATTTT | CASSQDGGGPHPNQPQHF
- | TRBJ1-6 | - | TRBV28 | TGTGCCAGCAGTTTACCAGGCACAAGCTCCTATAATTCACCCCTCCACTTT | CASSLPGTSSYNSPLHF
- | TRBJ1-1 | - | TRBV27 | TGTGCCAGCAGTTTAGCGAGGCGCGCTGAAGCTTTCTTT | CASSLARRAEAFF
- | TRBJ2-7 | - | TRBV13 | TGTGCCAGCACCCTGGGCCGAGCCTACGAGCAGTACTTC | CASTLGRAYEQYF
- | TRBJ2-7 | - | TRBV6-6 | TGTGCCAGCAGTTACTACGGGACCGTTACCTACGAGCAGTACTTC | CASSYYGTVTYEQYF
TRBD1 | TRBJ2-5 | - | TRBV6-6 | TGTGCCAGCAGTTACTCCACAGGGGACGAGACCCAGTACTTC | CASSYSTGDETQYF
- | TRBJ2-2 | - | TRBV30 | TGTGCCTGGAGCGTCGGACCACTCGGGGAGCTGTTTTTT | CAWSVGPLGELFF
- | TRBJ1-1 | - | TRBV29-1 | TGCAGCGTTGATGGGGACACCGCGAACACTGAAGCTTTCTTT | CSVDGDTANTEAFF
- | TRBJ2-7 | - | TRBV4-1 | TGCGCCAGCAGCCAAAGAGAGGACAGCTACGAGCAGTACTTC | CASSQREDSYEQYF